This TCR beta chain emerged from a study of CD8+ T cells in alopecia areata. The treatment was: oral pan-JAK inhibitor, 5-10 mg twice daily. Sequencing used cDNA as its template, made by extracting RNA and reverse transcribing it. Clones were read by immunoSEQ multiplex PCR, and TCRdb kept only the in-frame ones, dropping some. The sample yields tens of thousands of clones, roughly 65% seen once. This material consisted of CD8+ T cells sorted from blood, taken at week 4, from a patient treated with tofacitinib. This TCR derives from a human donor with alopecia areata.

CDR3 nucleotide sequence: TGTGCCAGCAGTTACGGTCGGAATGAAAAACTGTTTTTT. Its protein product is CASSYGRNEKLFF. The chain joins TRBV6-5 to TRBJ1-4, with D unresolved. V was trimmed by 2 bases and J by 5 bases, leaving 6 bases between them. The V gene's germline CDR1 is MNHEY and CDR2 SVGAGI. The CDR3 runs to 13 residues.